This T cell receptor beta chain was identified in a study of T cells in Graves' hyperthyroidism and ophthalmopathy. Amplification targeted TCR beta CDR3 regions from RNA transcripts. When the TCR CDR3 underwent first-round RT-PCR, the HTBI primer set was used. TCRdb re-called the multiplex PCR reads through MiXCR, storing one row per CDR3 protein. Altogether around 400,000 distinct CDR3 sequences are present, approximately 14% being singletons, with the ten largest covering about 21%. The germline V gene encodes CDR1 DFQATT and CDR2 SNEGSKA (reference sequence). The ends were cut back, 4 bases at V and 4 bases at J, with 13 bases in the middle. This CDR3 is 13 amino acids long.

This TCR derives from a woman aged 55-75 years with Graves' ophthalmopathy. V gene TRBV20-1 combines with J gene TRBJ1-1, with D perhaps matching TRBD1 (5 bases). Sequencing was done on a sample of blood. For the CDR3, the DNA is TGCAGTGCTATGAGGGGAGGGGTCACTGAAGCTTTCTTT. This sequence encodes CSAMRGGVTEAFF.